This paragraph reports one TCR beta chain. There is no known antigen for this receptor. Nothing much larger sits one base from this clone, and base qualities are not available. This entry comes from a study of CD8 T cells in Susac syndrome (dated by TCRdb to the late 2010s). At the level of the whole study: The study used repertoire sequencing to test whether antigen drove CD8+ T cell activation and differentiation in Susac syndrome. Findings and caveats that apply to the study as a whole: The TCR sequencing and HLA analysis was acknowledged to have included a relatively small number of individuals.

RNA was extracted using the RNeasy kit, and about 0.45 to 1 microgram was reverse transcribed with random hexamers. The immunoSEQ multiplex PCR assay, covering 54 Vbeta and 13 Jbeta segments, was used to amplify TCR beta CDR3 regions. To correct PCR amplification bias, a synthetic template baseline was used for both primer optimization and computational correction. Processing in the source paper ran as follows. Reads were annotated to V, D and J genes according to IMGT and were analyzed with immunoSEQ Analyzer, with only productive sequences retained. Clonality was computed as one minus Shannon entropy normalized by log2 of the number of productive unique sequences. For each patient and control, public and private clones were evaluated within the 100 most prevalent clones. Clones were defined as Susac-specific when absent from the healthy and MS cohorts, from fewer than 1,200 published viral clones and from other ImmuneACCESS disease sequences. The public reads were quality trimmed at Q25 with fastp and then assembled into clones with MiXCR by TCRdb, keeping productive beta chains. Rows matching on CDR3 protein sequence are summarized as one entry with the most common DNA and genes. The authors' filters were not applied to this entry. The sample records hundreds of thousands of distinct CDR3 sequences, 85% to 95% of which are singletons. The ten most abundant clones make up 0.082% of the sample.

Trimming costs V 4 bases and J 0 bases, and their ends lie 11 bases apart. As encoded in the germline V gene (reference sequence), CDR1 is GTSNPN while CDR2 is SVGIG. Counted from cysteine to phenylalanine, this CDR3 has 14 amino acids. The entry retains the CDR3 DNA only, 42 bases that are in frame from base 1. Peripheral blood CD8+ and CD4+ T cells from healthy donors, Susac syndrome patients and multiple sclerosis patients were profiled using high-throughput TCR beta sequencing. Multiple sclerosis controls were treatment-naive patients with stable or active relapsing-remitting disease fulfilling revised McDonald criteria. Bulk CD8+ and CD4+ T cells were purified by magnetic negative isolation, whereas CD8+ TEMRA cells were enriched by FACS. Blood was collected in EDTA tubes and processed within 24 hours, with PBMCs isolated through density gradient centrifugation. PBMCs intended for TCR sequencing were frozen in liquid nitrogen and were later thawed in a 37 degrees C water bath. The sorted or isolated CD4+, CD8+ and CD8+ TEMRA cells had a purity of 90% or higher.

The sequence is built from TRBV30 and TRBJ2-3; the D gene lacks a confident call. Sequencing input: CD4+ T cells from PBMCs. The TCR originated in a human donor with multiple sclerosis. The sequenced DNA is TGTGCCTGGATGCGAAGGGATAGCACAGATACGCAGTATTTT. It translates as CAWMRRDSTDTQYF.